This T cell receptor (beta chain) was profiled in a study of blood T cell repertoires in COVID-19. The overall study: In each case, the material was cDNA or gDNA derived from T cells, B-cell-depleted T cells, or PBMCs.

The repertoire was sequenced with immunoSEQ multiplex PCR; TCRdb's copy has only in-frame clones and lacks some. The sample includes approximately 330,000 clones, about 87% of them seen just once. The CDR3 runs 15 residues. Germline CDR1 reads SGHAT; CDR2 reads FQNNGV. The V end lost 5 bases, the J end lost 2 bases, and 16 bases lay between the germline ends. Sequencing was performed on peripheral blood. This clonotype was sampled from a man younger than 40 with COVID-19, enrolled during active disease. This chain connects TRBV11-2 to TRBJ2-7, with D possibly matching TRBD2 (6 bases). The CDR3 loop is CASSDRDFSPYEQYF. The CDR3 DNA is TGTGCCAGCAGCGATCGGGACTTTAGCCCCTACGAGCAGTACTTC.